This T cell receptor beta chain stems from a study of T cells in Graves' hyperthyroidism and ophthalmopathy. Across the study: Peripheral blood was taken when the disease was first diagnosed, before any treatment began. The study, taken as a whole, reports: Most thyroid clonotypes that were expanded above 0.001 also turned up in blood. Ophthalmopathy and stable hyperthyroidism were told apart by a 13 V-J model.

This clonotype was seen a handful of times. Its antigen remains unidentified. The PBMCs were sourced from fresh peripheral blood (approximately 10 ml). Trimming took 6 bases from V and 6 from J, leaving 18 bases between them. The length of the CDR3 is 14 residues. Amplification targeted TCR beta CDR3 regions from RNA transcripts. The HTBI primer set served for first-round RT-PCR of the TCR CDR3. TCRdb independently ran MiXCR on the multiplex PCR reads; one entry per CDR3 protein. The table records around 600,000 distinct CDR3 sequences, more than 15% of them present only once. The sequence came from a woman between 40 and 50 years old with Graves' ophthalmopathy. Sequenced material: blood. The chain couples TRBV12-3 or TRBV12-4 to TRBJ2-7; D is perhaps TRBD2 (7 bases). CDR3 sequence (DNA): TGTGCCAGCAGCCCCTACGGGGGGCTCGGCGAGCAGTACTTC. This codes for CASSPYGGLGEQYF.